Listed below are T cell receptor beta chains from one sample, sequenced in a study of T cell responses to AZD1222 COVID-19 vaccine. This table comes from immunoSEQ multiplex PCR, and its TCRdb copy is limited to in-frame clones, with some not included. The data contain about 140,000 clones, 80% to 95% of them singletons. The sequenced sample was peripheral blood, obtained 28 days after the second AZD1222 dose. The receptor set was obtained from an adult who received the AZD1222 COVID-19 vaccine. CDR3s include the opening cysteine and the closing phenylalanine or tryptophan. Fields, in order: J gene, clone size, V gene, D gene, CDR3 protein, CDR3 DNA. D genes are given only for firm matches. Clone size is shown for a subset of rows, as once, few, many or a class of expanded clone.

j_gene: TRBJ2-3; abundance: -; v_gene: TRBV25-1; d_gene: TRBD2; CDR3aa: CASSESGLAGGTDTQYF; CDR3nt: TGTGCCAGCAGTGAATCCGGGCTAGCGGGAGGCACAGATACGCAGTATTTT
j_gene: TRBJ1-1; abundance: -; v_gene: TRBV7-2; d_gene: -; CDR3aa: CASSSLGANTEAFF; CDR3nt: TGTGCCAGCAGCTCCCTTGGGGCGAACACTGAAGCTTTCTTT
j_gene: TRBJ1-2; abundance: -; v_gene: TRBV30; d_gene: -; CDR3aa: CAWGAGSNYGYTF; CDR3nt: TGTGCCTGGGGGGCAGGTTCTAACTATGGCTACACCTTC
j_gene: TRBJ1-1; abundance: -; v_gene: TRBV28; d_gene: -; CDR3aa: CSSEGNTEAFF; CDR3nt: TGTTCGAGTGAGGGGAACACTGAAGCTTTCTTT
j_gene: TRBJ1-2; abundance: -; v_gene: TRBV28; d_gene: TRBD1; CDR3aa: CASSRTGNYGYTF; CDR3nt: TGTGCCAGCAGTCGGACAGGGAACTATGGCTACACCTTC
j_gene: TRBJ2-2; abundance: -; v_gene: TRBV28; d_gene: -; CDR3aa: CASTPPHVTGELFF; CDR3nt: TGTGCCAGCACTCCCCCCCATGTCACCGGGGAGCTGTTTTTT
j_gene: TRBJ1-1; abundance: -; v_gene: TRBV28; d_gene: -; CDR3aa: CASSLRGKGVHTEAFF; CDR3nt: TGTGCCAGCAGTTTAAGGGGAAAGGGAGTGCACACTGAAGCTTTCTTT
j_gene: TRBJ2-7; abundance: -; v_gene: TRBV11-2; d_gene: -; CDR3aa: CASSQNRLWGGKSEQYF; CDR3nt: TGTGCCAGCAGCCAAAACCGTCTGTGGGGCGGGAAGAGCGAGCAGTACTTC
j_gene: TRBJ1-3; abundance: -; v_gene: TRBV27; d_gene: -; CDR3aa: CASSLRGVGNTIYF; CDR3nt: TGTGCCAGCAGTTTACGGGGAGTAGGAAACACCATATATTTT
j_gene: TRBJ2-2; abundance: -; v_gene: TRBV27; d_gene: TRBD1; CDR3aa: CASRETGGASGELFF; CDR3nt: TGTGCCAGCAGAGAGACAGGGGGCGCATCCGGGGAGCTGTTTTTT
j_gene: TRBJ2-1; abundance: -; v_gene: TRBV18; d_gene: TRBD2; CDR3aa: CASSPLGTSGYNEQFF; CDR3nt: TGTGCCAGCTCACCACTAGGGACTAGCGGCTACAATGAGCAGTTCTTC
j_gene: TRBJ2-7; abundance: -; v_gene: TRBV7-9; d_gene: -; CDR3aa: CASSLSGYEQYF; CDR3nt: TGTGCCAGCAGCTTAAGTGGCTACGAGCAGTACTTC
j_gene: TRBJ2-3; abundance: -; v_gene: TRBV2; d_gene: -; CDR3aa: CASQEVGGGGDTQYF; CDR3nt: TGTGCCAGTCAAGAAGTCGGGGGCGGGGGAGATACGCAGTATTTT
j_gene: TRBJ1-1; abundance: -; v_gene: TRBV7-9; d_gene: -; CDR3aa: CASSHLGNSYSNTEAFF; CDR3nt: TGTGCCAGCAGCCACCTTGGGAACAGCTACTCGAACACTGAAGCTTTCTTT
j_gene: TRBJ1-1; abundance: -; v_gene: TRBV6-6; d_gene: -; CDR3aa: CASRPTSQARLDAFF; CDR3nt: TGTGCCAGCAGACCGACAAGCCAAGCTCGCCTGGACGCTTTCTTT
j_gene: TRBJ1-6; abundance: once; v_gene: TRBV7-9; d_gene: TRBD1; CDR3aa: CASSSGQGFNSPLHF; CDR3nt: TGTGCCAGCAGCTCGGGACAGGGTTTCAATTCACCCCTCCACTTT
j_gene: TRBJ2-3; abundance: -; v_gene: TRBV7-7; d_gene: TRBD1; CDR3aa: CASSSSRDRGPDTQYF; CDR3nt: TGTGCCAGCAGCTCGAGCCGGGACAGGGGTCCAGATACGCAGTATTTT
j_gene: TRBJ2-7; abundance: -; v_gene: TRBV5-4; d_gene: TRBD2; CDR3aa: CASSGQGLAGSGQYF; CDR3nt: TGTGCCAGCAGCGGCCAGGGACTAGCGGGCTCAGGGCAGTACTTC
j_gene: TRBJ2-7; abundance: -; v_gene: TRBV7-9; d_gene: TRBD1; CDR3aa: CASSLITGDEQYF; CDR3nt: TGTGCCAGCAGCTTAATCACAGGGGACGAGCAGTACTTC
j_gene: TRBJ1-2; abundance: -; v_gene: TRBV30; d_gene: -; CDR3aa: CAWRLRVGYTF; CDR3nt: TGTGCCTGGAGACTCAGGGTTGGCTACACCTTC
j_gene: TRBJ1-3; abundance: -; v_gene: TRBV6-5; d_gene: -; CDR3aa: CASHTQGSSGNTIYF; CDR3nt: TGTGCCAGTCATACTCAGGGATCCTCTGGAAACACCATATATTTT
j_gene: TRBJ1-1; abundance: -; v_gene: TRBV28; d_gene: TRBD1; CDR3aa: CASSWGQKAFF; CDR3nt: TGTGCCAGCAGTTGGGGACAGAAAGCTTTCTTT
j_gene: TRBJ1-2; abundance: -; v_gene: TRBV4-3; d_gene: TRBD1; CDR3aa: CASSHDTTGYGYTF; CDR3nt: TGCGCCAGCAGCCATGATACGACAGGGTATGGGTACACCTTC
j_gene: TRBJ2-1; abundance: -; v_gene: TRBV5-1; d_gene: -; CDR3aa: CASSLADFYNEQFF; CDR3nt: TGCGCCAGCAGCTTGGCGGACTTCTACAATGAGCAGTTCTTC
j_gene: TRBJ1-1; abundance: -; v_gene: TRBV6-2/TRBV6-3; d_gene: TRBD1; CDR3aa: CASSYQTGGMNTEAFF; CDR3nt: TGTGCCAGCAGTTACCAGACAGGGGGCATGAACACTGAAGCTTTCTTT
j_gene: TRBJ1-5; abundance: -; v_gene: TRBV28; d_gene: -; CDR3aa: CASNSFMKGSNQPQHF; CDR3nt: TGTGCCAGCAACTCCTTTATGAAGGGTAGCAATCAGCCCCAGCATTTT
j_gene: TRBJ2-7; abundance: -; v_gene: TRBV30; d_gene: -; CDR3aa: CAWSLTGTYEQYF; CDR3nt: TGTGCCTGGAGTCTGACGGGTACCTACGAGCAGTACTTC
j_gene: TRBJ2-2; abundance: once; v_gene: TRBV9; d_gene: -; CDR3aa: CASSGRDLNTGELFF; CDR3nt: TGTGCCAGCAGCGGACGGGACTTAAACACCGGGGAGCTGTTTTTT
j_gene: TRBJ2-7; abundance: -; v_gene: TRBV4-1; d_gene: -; CDR3aa: CASSQGEGEQYF; CDR3nt: TGCGCCAGCAGCCAAGGCGAGGGGGAGCAGTACTTC
j_gene: TRBJ2-1; abundance: -; v_gene: TRBV30; d_gene: TRBD2; CDR3aa: CAWSRRSGRVGEQFF; CDR3nt: TGTGCCTGGAGCAGAAGAAGCGGGAGGGTCGGTGAGCAGTTCTTC
j_gene: TRBJ2-7; abundance: -; v_gene: TRBV11-2; d_gene: -; CDR3aa: CASSLVLGYAEQYF; CDR3nt: TGTGCCAGCAGCTTAGTCTTAGGGTATGCCGAGCAGTACTTC
j_gene: TRBJ1-5; abundance: -; v_gene: TRBV24-1; d_gene: -; CDR3aa: CATAKGGGQPQHF; CDR3nt: TGTGCCACGGCGAAGGGGGGTGGTCAGCCCCAGCATTTT
j_gene: TRBJ1-6; abundance: -; v_gene: TRBV2; d_gene: TRBD1; CDR3aa: CASEQGTQNSPLHF; CDR3nt: TGTGCCAGCGAACAGGGGACGCAGAATTCACCCCTCCACTTT
j_gene: TRBJ1-2; abundance: -; v_gene: TRBV29-1; d_gene: TRBD1; CDR3aa: CSVGGQRGYTF; CDR3nt: TGCAGCGTGGGGGGACAGCGAGGCTACACCTTC
j_gene: TRBJ1-1; abundance: once; v_gene: TRBV2; d_gene: -; CDR3aa: CASNYEVDTEAFF; CDR3nt: TGTGCCAGCAATTATGAAGTGGACACTGAAGCTTTCTTT